The sequence of this T cell receptor (beta chain) was determined in a study of blood T cell repertoires in COVID-19. For the study at large: Whether acute or convalescent, the COVID-19 samples came from the United States, Italy and Spain.

Clones were sequenced by immunoSEQ multiplex PCR, and TCRdb holds only the in-frame ones, with some missing. The sample records 250,000 to 350,000 clones, 70% to 90% being singletons. CDR1 and CDR2 from the germline V gene are ENHRY and SYGVKD. This CDR3 has 12 amino acids. With 0 bases removed from V and 10 bases from J, the gap between germline ends came to 7 bases. Material for sequencing was peripheral blood. The chain uses TRBV10-3 and TRBJ2-1; D ambiguous. The TCR originated in a woman aged 50 to 65 with active or convalescent COVID-19. The CDR3: CAISESSPEQFF. The CDR3 DNA sequence: TGTGCCATCAGTGAGTCGAGTCCCGAGCAGTTCTTC.